The TCR beta chain described here comes from a study of blood T cell repertoires in COVID-19 (dated by TCRdb to about 2020). Looking at the study overall: Collaborator samples came from the United States, Italy and Spain and covered acute and convalescent phases of COVID-19. A de-identified subject ID, COVID-19 status, age in years and sex were almost always included in the sample metadata. The repertoires were released in a freely available public database intended as a resource for research on the immune response to SARS-CoV-2. The dataset comprised deeply sampled blood TCRbeta repertoires from subjects exposed to, actively infected with, or recovered from COVID-19. The samples were drawn from the first 160 participants of the ongoing ImmuneRACE study and from over 950 subjects provided by 6 global collaborators. The prospective study material was composed of cDNA or gDNA derived from T cells, B-cell-depleted T cells, or PBMCs. Where available, HLA class I and class II types were obtained from metadata supplied by the sample provider rather than from assay-based typing.

TCRbeta CDR3 regions were amplified from genomic DNA by means of the immunoSEQ Assay, a bias-controlled multiplex PCR. The authors processed their data as follows. Within the assay, amplification of reference gene primers was used to estimate how many nucleated cells each sample contained. To quantify the absolute abundance of each unique TCRbeta CDR3 rearrangement, sequence reads were collapsed and filtered. For each sample, productive Simpson clonality was calculated by taking the square root of Simpson's diversity index across productive rearrangements. TCRdb took over this immuneACCESS table, retaining in-frame rearrangements with V and J assigned. Such tables are incomplete; in checked studies, under half of the missing clones stem from an unresolved V gene, and the remainder is unexplained. That table furnishes V, J and clone size, whereas the DNA furnished D and trimming. This sample has 30,000 to 35,000 clones in its table, and around 85% of those were observed once. The ten largest account for more than 14% of the sample.

Points the paper makes about the study in general: The amount of clinical and demographic metadata varied by source and participant and was provided uncurated.

The collaborating institutions used their own protocols to collect whole blood in K2EDTA tubes. Collaborator samples were shipped for TCRbeta analysis as frozen whole blood, isolated PBMCs, or DNA extracted from either sample type. About this clone itself: Its antigen is still unknown. Within one base of it there is no much larger clone, and no base qualities were kept.

V trim: 2 bases; J trim: 7 bases; unmatched bases: 4. The CDR1 and CDR2 encoded by the germline V gene are SQVTM and ANQGSEA. The CDR3 has 13 amino acids, counting the end cysteine and phenylalanine. The retained sequence is limited to the CDR3, 39 bases, with the frame set at the first base. The sequence joins TRBV29-1 to TRBJ2-4, and 8 junction bases match TRBD1. This sequence originates from a human donor with acute or convalescent COVID-19. The donor label of this sample is uncertain. Material: peripheral blood. The CDR3: CSVERQGRNIQYF. At the DNA level, the sequence is TGCAGCGTTGAACGACAGGGGAGGAACATTCAGTACTTC.